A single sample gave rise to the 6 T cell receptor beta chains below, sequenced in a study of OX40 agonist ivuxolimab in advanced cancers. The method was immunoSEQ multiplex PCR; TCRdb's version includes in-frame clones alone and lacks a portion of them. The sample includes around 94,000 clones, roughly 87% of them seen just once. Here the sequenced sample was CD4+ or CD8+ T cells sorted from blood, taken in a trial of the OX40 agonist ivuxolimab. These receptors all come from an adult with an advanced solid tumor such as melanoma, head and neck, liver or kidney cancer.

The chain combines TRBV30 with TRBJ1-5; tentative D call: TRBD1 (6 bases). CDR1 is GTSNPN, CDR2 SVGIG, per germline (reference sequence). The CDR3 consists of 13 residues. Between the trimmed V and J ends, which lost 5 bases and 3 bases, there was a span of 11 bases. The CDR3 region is CAWGGGLNQPQHF. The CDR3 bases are TGTGCCTGGGGAGGGGGGCTCAATCAGCCCCAGCATTTT.

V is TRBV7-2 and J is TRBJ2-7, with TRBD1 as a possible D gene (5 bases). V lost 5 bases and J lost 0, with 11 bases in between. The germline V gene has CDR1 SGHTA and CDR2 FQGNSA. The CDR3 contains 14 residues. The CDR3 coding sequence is TGTGCCAGCAGCCTTTCGGACAACTCCTACGAGCAGTACTTC. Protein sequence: CASSLSDNSYEQYF.

CDR3 amino acids: CASSLVQGPNTGELFF. For the CDR3, the DNA is TGCGCCAGCAGCTTGGTGCAGGGACCAAACACCGGGGAGCTGTTTTTT. This sequence joins TRBV5-1 and TRBJ2-2; TRBD1 or TRBD2 may be the D gene (5 bases each). This CDR3 is built from 16 residues. CDR1 and CDR2 (germline): SGHRS, YFSETQ. With 0 bases removed from V and 2 bases from J, the gap between germline ends came to 11 bases.

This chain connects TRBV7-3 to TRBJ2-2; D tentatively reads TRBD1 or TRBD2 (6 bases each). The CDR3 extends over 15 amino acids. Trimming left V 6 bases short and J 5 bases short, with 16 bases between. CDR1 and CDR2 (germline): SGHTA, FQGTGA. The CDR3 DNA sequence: TGTGCCAGCAGTCAACGGGGGCACTCGACCGGGGAGCTGTTTTTT. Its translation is CASSQRGHSTGELFF.

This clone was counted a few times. The CDR3 region is CASSFLQDQPQHF. The CDR3 nucleotides read TGTGCCAGCAGCTTTCTTCAAGATCAGCCCCAGCATTTT. The genes are TRBV7-9 and TRBJ1-5; D unclear. CDR3 size: 13 residues. Trimming cost V 3 bases and J 5 bases, with 8 bases left between them. CDR1 and CDR2 from the germline V gene are SEHNR and FQNEAQ (reference sequence).

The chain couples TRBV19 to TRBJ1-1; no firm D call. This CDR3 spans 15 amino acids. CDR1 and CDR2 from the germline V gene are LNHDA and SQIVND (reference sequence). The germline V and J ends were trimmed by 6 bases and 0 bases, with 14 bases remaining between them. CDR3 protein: CASSQPGRLNTEAFF. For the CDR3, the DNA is TGTGCCAGTAGCCAACCGGGCAGGTTGAACACTGAAGCTTTCTTT.